Shown below are 23 T cell receptor beta chains from a single sample sequenced in a study of vaccination and CD4 T cells after COVID-19. With the Oncomine TCR Beta short-read assay, DNA from cultured CD4+ T cells was sequenced. One entry per CDR3 protein results from TCRdb running MiXCR on the PCR reads. The sample lists some 20,000 distinct CDR3 sequences, over 20% occurring once. These receptors' targets are unknown. Treatment specified: approximately nine-day PBMC culture with coronavirus spike peptide pools or control peptides (ViraFEST assay). The sample taken for sequencing was cultured CD4+ T cells from blood. Receptors were obtained from a human donor with COVID-19.

The CDR3 DNA reads as TGTGCCAGCACCCTACAGACAGAAAACACTGAAGCTTTCTTT. Translating gives CASTLQTENTEAFF. V and J are TRBV6-1 and TRBJ1-1; D possibly corresponds to TRBD1 (5 bases). CDR1 MNHNS and CDR2 SASEGT come from the germline V gene. V was clipped by 7 bases and J by 2 bases, with 14 bases between them. The CDR3 is 14 amino acids.

This sequence joins TRBV5-4 and TRBJ1-4; 8 bases agree with TRBD1. Germline CDR1 reads SGHNT; CDR2 reads YYREEE (reference sequence). CDR3 length: 16 residues. V lost 0 bases, J lost 6 bases, and 7 bases stayed unmatched. The CDR3 spells CASSLGGQGGHEKLFF. DNA for the CDR3: TGTGCCAGCAGCTTGGGCGGACAGGGAGGTCATGAAAAACTGTTTTTT.

The chain joins TRBV21-1 to TRBJ1-5; TRBD1, as called in the table, went unchecked against the DNA. TRBV21-1 is classified as a pseudogene. The CDR3 totals 15 residues. The CDR3 DNA is TGTGCCAGCAGCCAAACCCGCAGGGACAATCAGCCCCAGCATTTT. This codes for CASSQTRRDNQPQHF.

The sample holds one count of this clonotype. The V and J genes are TRBV5-6 and TRBJ1-5; tentatively, D is TRBD1 (5 bases). CDR3 size: 15 residues. Looked up from germline, CDR1 is SGHDT and CDR2 is YYEEEE. Trimming cost V 5 bases and J 3 bases, with 15 bases left between them. CDR3 nucleotide sequence: TGTGCCAGCAGGAATTGGGGACTGCTCAATCAGCCCCAGCATTTT. Its translation is CASRNWGLLNQPQHF.

The chain recombines TRBV20-1 with TRBJ2-5; D tentatively reads TRBD1 or TRBD2 (6 bases each). V gave up 2 bases and J gave up 5 bases, with 18 bases separating them. Germline V gene lookup returns CDR1 DFQATT and CDR2 SNEGSKA (reference sequence). The CDR3 totals 15 residues. The CDR3 DNA sequence: TGCAGTGCTAGACCTACACGGGGGCCGGTGGAGACCCAGTACTTC. It translates to CSARPTRGPVETQYF.

This clonotype is classed as medium-sized (0.01 to 0.1%). The chain recombines TRBV19 with TRBJ1-4; D not certain. Trimming stripped 4 bases from V and 5 bases from J, with 14 bases between. This CDR3 spans 15 amino acids. Germline V gene sequence: CDR1 LNHDA, CDR2 SQIVND (reference sequence). The CDR3 is CASSTPKGNNEKLFF. DNA of the CDR3: TGTGCCAGTAGTACCCCCAAAGGCAACAATGAAAAACTGTTTTTT.

The chain links TRBV7-2 to TRBJ2-1, with TRBD2 matching over 7 bases. Per the germline V gene, CDR1 is SGHTA and CDR2 is FQGNSA. The V and J ends lost 2 bases and 8 bases, in that order; junction bases with no gene match: 9. CDR3 length equals 15 residues. This chain's CDR3 is CASSLWASGRDEQFF. The CDR3 DNA is TGTGCCAGCAGCTTATGGGCTAGCGGTCGCGATGAGCAGTTCTTC.

This clonotype was observed a handful of times. The CDR3 DNA sequence: TGTGCCATCAGCTCCATAGCGGGGGGGTCCCAAGAGACCCAGTACTTC. As protein: CAISSIAGGSQETQYF. This sequence joins TRBV10-3 and TRBJ2-5, with 11 bases fitting TRBD2. Germline V gene lookup returns CDR1 ENHRY and CDR2 SYGVKD. V was clipped by 6 bases and J by 1 base; unmatched bases: 7. The CDR3 is 16 amino acids.

This clonotype was detected only once. The J gene is TRBJ1-3, the V gene TRBV4-3; 9 bases align to TRBD1. The CDR3 runs 15 residues. Per the germline V gene, CDR1 is LGHNA and CDR2 is YSLEER. The J segment lost 0 bases and the V segment lost 4 bases, leaving 1 base of the junction unmatched. The CDR3 DNA follows: TGCGCCAGCAGCCTGACAGGGGGCTCTGGAAACACCATATATTTT. Protein sequence: CASSLTGGSGNTIYF.

In regard to this clonotype: Sequence at one end of the junction differs from germline and may be a read error. The chain carries TRBV7-6 and TRBJ1-3, with a possible D match to TRBD1 (5 bases). This CDR3 has 12 amino acids. In germline, CDR1 is SGHVS, CDR2 FNYEAQ. CDR3: CASSPEGNTIYF. The CDR3 bases are TGTGCTAGCAGCCCGGAGGGGAACACCATATATTTT.

The V gene is TRBV27, the J gene TRBJ2-3, with unresolved D. The CDR3 sequence is 14 residues long. V gave up 3 bases and J gave up 6 bases, with 13 bases separating them. Per germline, CDR1 MNHEY and CDR2 SMNVEV (reference sequence). The CDR3 coding sequence is TGTGCCAGCAGTTTTAGTCGTTTGCCCGATACGCAGTATTTT. This codes for CASSFSRLPDTQYF.

This clonotype occurred a few times. The V call is TRBV6-5, the J call TRBJ2-3; perhaps D is TRBD1 or TRBD2 (5 bases each). The V end was cut by 0 bases, the J end by 2 bases, with 12 bases between. Germline lookup yields CDR1 MNHEY and CDR2 SVGAGI. The CDR3 contains 16 residues. CDR3 sequence: CASSYSIEGPTDTQYF. CDR3 DNA sequence: TGTGCCAGCAGTTACTCGATAGAGGGGCCCACAGATACGCAGTATTTT.

The V and J genes are TRBV5-1 and TRBJ1-5, with D unclear. V lost 3 bases and J lost 3, with 10 bases in between. CDR1 and CDR2 from the germline V gene are SGHRS and YFSETQ. This CDR3 contains 14 residues. The CDR3 loop is CASSSDGNNQPQHF. The CDR3 coding sequence is TGCGCCAGCAGCTCGGACGGGAACAATCAGCCCCAGCATTTT.

The rearrangement links TRBV7-8 to TRBJ1-4; tentative D call: TRBD1 (5 bases). Trimming cost V 0 bases and J 4 bases, with 15 bases left between them. Germline V gene data show CDR1 as SGHVS and CDR2 as FQNEAQ. The CDR3 contains 17 residues. Here the CDR3 DNA reads TGTGCCAGCAGCTTAGCGAGGGGAGGCGTAGTTAATGAAAAACTGTTTTTT. As protein: CASSLARGGVVNEKLFF. The entire variable domain, with the rest obtained from reference TRBV7-8 and TRBJ1-4, is as follows: GAGVSQSPRYKVAKRGQDVALRCDPISGHVSLFWYQQALGQGPEFLTYFQNEAQLDKSGLPSDRFFAERPEGSVSTLKIQRTQQEDSAVYLCASSLARGGVVNEKLFFGSGTQLSVL.

J is TRBJ1-1 and V is TRBV20-1; tentatively, D is TRBD1 (5 bases). Germline lookup yields CDR1 DFQATT and CDR2 SNEGSKA (reference sequence). The CDR3 sequence is 12 residues long. Trimming took 6 bases from V and 5 from J, leaving 13 bases between them. The CDR3 loop is CSAPGAGTEAFF. CDR3 coding DNA: TGCAGTGCCCCCGGGGCGGGGACTGAAGCTTTCTTT.

The CDR3 loop is CASSLRTGRKDTEAFF. Written as DNA, the CDR3 is TGTGCCAGCAGCCTGAGGACAGGGAGAAAGGACACTGAAGCTTTCTTT. V is TRBV5-6 and J is TRBJ1-1, with 8 bases fitting TRBD1. Germline trimming cut 4 bases from V and 3 bases from J; bases unmatched to any gene: 11. The CDR3 totals 16 residues. Germline V lookup: CDR1 SGHDT, CDR2 YYEEEE.

V and J are TRBV18 and TRBJ2-2, with no clear D. The CDR3 runs to 14 residues. Germline lookup yields CDR1 KGHSH and CDR2 LQKENI. The V and J ends lost 2 bases and 4 bases respectively, with 8 bases between them. The chain's CDR3 is CASSPWVGTGELFF. CDR3 sequence (DNA): TGTGCCAGCTCACCATGGGTTGGCACCGGGGAGCTGTTTTTT.

This sequence joins TRBV5-4 and TRBJ2-5; TRBD2 matches 9 bases. Losses at the gene ends were 4 bases for V and 5 bases for J; bases not matched to a gene: 9. Per the germline V gene, CDR1 is SGHNT and CDR2 is YYREEE (reference sequence). The CDR3 spans 15 residues. CDR3 DNA sequence: TGTGCCAGCAGCATACGACTGAGCGGGGGGGAGACCCAGTACTTC. It yields the protein CASSIRLSGGETQYF.

This clonotype occurred a few times. The V gene is TRBV28, the J gene TRBJ1-3; TRBD1 aligns across 7 bases. V lost 4 bases and J lost 1; bases outside the gene matches: 7. The CDR3 contains 16 residues. Germline V gene data show CDR1 as MDHEN and CDR2 as SYDVKM. DNA for the CDR3: TGTGCCAGCAGTTCCCTCAGGGGGGGATCTGGAAACACCATATATTTT. Its protein product is CASSSLRGGSGNTIYF.

This chain connects TRBV6-1 to TRBJ2-5; possibly TRBD2 for D (7 bases). This CDR3 is 13 amino acids long. The V gene lost 7 bases and the J gene lost 5 bases, with 14 bases spanning the gap. Germline loops: CDR1 MNHNS, CDR2 SASEGT. CDR3 nucleotide sequence: TGTGCCAGCATTGGGGGGGCCGGGGAGACCCAGTACTTC. Its protein product is CASIGGAGETQYF.

The J gene is TRBJ2-7, the V gene TRBV5-4; 7 nucleotides agree with TRBD1. The V gene end was trimmed by 5 bases and the J gene end by 4 bases; junction bases not matched to a gene: 12. The germline V gene encodes CDR1 SGHNT and CDR2 YYREEE (reference sequence). The CDR3 has 15 residues. The DNA for the CDR3 is TGTGCCAGCAGGCCCGGGACAGTCGGTGTTTACGAGCAGTACTTC. This sequence encodes CASRPGTVGVYEQYF.

This clonotype was detected a few times. CDR3 loop: CASSKGARDQPQHF. CDR3 DNA sequence: TGTGCCAGCAGTAAGGGTGCTCGGGATCAGCCCCAGCATTTT. The rearrangement uses TRBV6-1 and TRBJ1-5; D ambiguous. Germline V lookup: CDR1 MNHNS, CDR2 SASEGT. The CDR3 extends over 14 amino acids. The V end lost 5 bases, the J end lost 5 bases, and 13 bases lay between the germline ends.

The gene calls are TRBV14 and TRBJ2-1, with a tentative D call TRBD1 (6 bases). The germline CDR1 and CDR2 sequences are SGHDN and FVKESK. The V end was cut by 0 bases, the J end by 4 bases, with 13 bases between. The CDR3 extends over 16 amino acids. CDR3 sequence: CASSQDSGAHYNEQFF. The CDR3 nucleotides are TGTGCCAGCAGCCAAGATTCAGGGGCCCATTACAATGAGCAGTTCTTC. Variable domain in full (rest from reference TRBV14 and TRBJ2-1): EAGVTQFPSHSVIEKGQTVTLRCDPISGHDNLYWYRRVMGKEIKFLLHFVKESKQDESGMPNNRFLAERTGGTYSTLKVQPAELEDSGVYFCASSQDSGAHYNEQFFGPGTRLTVL.